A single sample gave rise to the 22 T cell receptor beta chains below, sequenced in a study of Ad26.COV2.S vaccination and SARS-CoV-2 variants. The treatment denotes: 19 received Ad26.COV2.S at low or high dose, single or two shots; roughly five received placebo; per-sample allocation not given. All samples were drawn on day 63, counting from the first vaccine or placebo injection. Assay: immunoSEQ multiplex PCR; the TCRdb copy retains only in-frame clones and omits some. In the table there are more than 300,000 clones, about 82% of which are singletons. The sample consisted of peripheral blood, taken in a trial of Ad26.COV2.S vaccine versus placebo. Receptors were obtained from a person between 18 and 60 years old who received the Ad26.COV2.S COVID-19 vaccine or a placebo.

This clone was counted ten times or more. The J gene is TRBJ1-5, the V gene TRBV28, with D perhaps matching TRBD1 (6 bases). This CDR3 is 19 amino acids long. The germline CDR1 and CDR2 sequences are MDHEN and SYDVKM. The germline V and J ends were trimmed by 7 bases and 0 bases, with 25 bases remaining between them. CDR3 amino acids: CASTSEAETGGYSNQPQHF. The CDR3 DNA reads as TGTGCCAGCACCTCAGAGGCAGAGACAGGAGGGTATAGCAATCAGCCCCAGCATTTT.

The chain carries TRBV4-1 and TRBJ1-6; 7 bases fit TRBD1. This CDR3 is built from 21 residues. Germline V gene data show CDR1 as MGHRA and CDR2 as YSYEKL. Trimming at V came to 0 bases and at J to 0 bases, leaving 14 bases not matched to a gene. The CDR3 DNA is TGCGCCAGCAGCCAAGATCATTTCAGGGGGTCAATTAGCTCCTATAATTCACCCCTCCACTTT. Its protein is CASSQDHFRGSISSYNSPLHF.

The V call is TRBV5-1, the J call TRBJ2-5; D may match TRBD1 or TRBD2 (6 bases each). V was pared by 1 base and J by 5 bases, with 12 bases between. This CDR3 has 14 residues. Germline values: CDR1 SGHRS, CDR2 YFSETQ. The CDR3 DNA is TGCGCCAGCAGCTTGAGTGGGGGGCTGGAGACCCAGTACTTC. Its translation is CASSLSGGLETQYF. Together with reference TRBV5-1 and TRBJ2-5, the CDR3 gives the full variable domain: KAGVTQTPRYLIKTRGQQVTLSCSPISGHRSVSWYQQTPGQGLQFLFEYFSETQRNKGNFPGRFSGRQFSNSRSEMNVSTLELGDSALYLCASSLSGGLETQYFGPGTRLLVL.

Here the CDR3 reads CASSLGFRNEAFF. The CDR3 DNA is TGTGCCAGTAGTCTGGGGTTTCGGAATGAAGCTTTCTTT. The gene calls are TRBV19 and TRBJ1-1; no definite D call. V lost 5 bases to trimming and J lost 7 bases, with 14 bases between them. CDR1 and CDR2 (germline): LNHDA, SQIVND (reference sequence). The CDR3 consists of 13 residues.

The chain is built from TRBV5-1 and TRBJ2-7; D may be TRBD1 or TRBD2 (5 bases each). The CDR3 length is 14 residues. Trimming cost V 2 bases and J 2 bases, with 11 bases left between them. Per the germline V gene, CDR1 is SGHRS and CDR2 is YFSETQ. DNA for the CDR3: TGCGCCAGCAGCTTCGGTTGGGGGACCTACGAGCAGTACTTC. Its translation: CASSFGWGTYEQYF.

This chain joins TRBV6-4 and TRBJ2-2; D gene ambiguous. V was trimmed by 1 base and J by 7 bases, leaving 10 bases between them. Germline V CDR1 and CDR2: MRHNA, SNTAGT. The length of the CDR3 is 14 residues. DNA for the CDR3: TGTGCCAGCAGTGACTTGACTTGGGGCGGGGAGCTGTTTTTT. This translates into CASSDLTWGGELFF.

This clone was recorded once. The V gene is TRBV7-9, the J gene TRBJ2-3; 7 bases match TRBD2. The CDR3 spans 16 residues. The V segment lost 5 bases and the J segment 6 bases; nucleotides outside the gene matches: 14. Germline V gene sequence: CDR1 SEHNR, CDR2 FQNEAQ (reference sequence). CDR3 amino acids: CASSRSSGVPIDTQYF. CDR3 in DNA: TGTGCCAGCAGCCGGAGCAGCGGGGTGCCGATCGATACGCAGTATTTT. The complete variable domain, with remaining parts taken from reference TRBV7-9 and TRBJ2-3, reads DTGVSQNPRHKITKRGQNVTFRCDPISEHNRLYWYRQTLGQGPEFLTYFQNEAQLEKSRLLSDRFSAERPKGSFSTLEIQRTEQGDSAMYLCASSRSSGVPIDTQYFGPGTRLTVL.

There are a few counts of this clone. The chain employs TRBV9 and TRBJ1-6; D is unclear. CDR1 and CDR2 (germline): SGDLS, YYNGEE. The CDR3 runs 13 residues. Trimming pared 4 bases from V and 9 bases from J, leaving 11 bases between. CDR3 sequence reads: CASSPEIRSPLHF. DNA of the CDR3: TGTGCCAGCAGCCCCGAAATTCGTTCACCCCTCCACTTT. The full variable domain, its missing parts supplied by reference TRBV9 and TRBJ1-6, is DSGVTQTPKHLITATGQRVTLRCSPRSGDLSVYWYQQSLDQGLQFLIQYYNGEERAKGNILERFSAQQFPDLHSELNLSSLELGDSALYFCASSPEIRSPLHFGNGTRLTVT.

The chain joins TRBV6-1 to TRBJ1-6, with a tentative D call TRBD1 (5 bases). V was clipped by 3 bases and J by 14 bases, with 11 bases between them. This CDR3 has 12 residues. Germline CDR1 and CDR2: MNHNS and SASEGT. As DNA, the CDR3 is TGTGCCAGCAGTGACCGGGGCGACTCCCTCCACTTT. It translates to CASSDRGDSLHF.

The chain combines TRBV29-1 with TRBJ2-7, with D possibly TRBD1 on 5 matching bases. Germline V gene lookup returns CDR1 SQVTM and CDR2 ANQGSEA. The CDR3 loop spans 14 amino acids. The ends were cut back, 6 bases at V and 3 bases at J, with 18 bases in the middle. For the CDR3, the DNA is TGCAGCGTCGGACCAGGGCCTTCTCGCTACGAGCAGTACTTC. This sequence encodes CSVGPGPSRYEQYF.

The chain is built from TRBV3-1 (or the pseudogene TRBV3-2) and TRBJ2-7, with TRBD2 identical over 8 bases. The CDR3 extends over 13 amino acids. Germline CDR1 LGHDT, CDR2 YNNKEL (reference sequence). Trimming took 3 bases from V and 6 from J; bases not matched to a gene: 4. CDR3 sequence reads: CASSHGGGSEQYF. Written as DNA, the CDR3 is TGTGCCAGCAGCCACGGGGGGGGAAGCGAGCAGTACTTC.

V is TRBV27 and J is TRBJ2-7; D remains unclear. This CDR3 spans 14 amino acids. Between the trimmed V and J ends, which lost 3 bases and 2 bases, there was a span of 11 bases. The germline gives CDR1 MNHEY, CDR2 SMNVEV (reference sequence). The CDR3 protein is CASSFSRDTYEQYF. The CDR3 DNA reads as TGTGCCAGCAGTTTCTCCAGAGATACCTACGAGCAGTACTTC.

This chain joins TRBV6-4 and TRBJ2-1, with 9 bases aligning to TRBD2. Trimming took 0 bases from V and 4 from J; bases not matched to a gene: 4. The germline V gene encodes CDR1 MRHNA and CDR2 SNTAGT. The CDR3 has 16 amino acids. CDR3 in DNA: TGTGCCAGCAGTGACTCCTCAGCGGGGGGTTACAATGAGCAGTTCTTC. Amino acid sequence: CASSDSSAGGYNEQFF.

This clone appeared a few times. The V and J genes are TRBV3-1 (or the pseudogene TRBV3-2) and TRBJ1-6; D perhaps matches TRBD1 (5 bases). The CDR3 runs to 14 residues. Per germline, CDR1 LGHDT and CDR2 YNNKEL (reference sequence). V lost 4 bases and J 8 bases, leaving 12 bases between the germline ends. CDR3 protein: CASSPHTGDSPLHF. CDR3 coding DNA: TGTGCCAGCAGCCCTCACACGGGGGATTCACCCCTCCACTTT.

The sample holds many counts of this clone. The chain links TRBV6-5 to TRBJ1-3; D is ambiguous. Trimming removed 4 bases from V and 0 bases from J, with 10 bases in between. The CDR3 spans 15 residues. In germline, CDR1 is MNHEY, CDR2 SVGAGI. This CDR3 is CASSSQTHSGNTIYF. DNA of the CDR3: TGTGCCAGCAGTTCCCAGACCCACTCTGGAAACACCATATATTTT.

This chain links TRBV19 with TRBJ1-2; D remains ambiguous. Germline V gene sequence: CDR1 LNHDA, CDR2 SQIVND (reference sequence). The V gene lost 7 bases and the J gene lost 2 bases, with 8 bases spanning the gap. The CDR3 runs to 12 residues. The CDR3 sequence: CASNLGNYGYTF. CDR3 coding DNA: TGTGCCAGTAATCTGGGGAACTATGGCTACACCTTC.

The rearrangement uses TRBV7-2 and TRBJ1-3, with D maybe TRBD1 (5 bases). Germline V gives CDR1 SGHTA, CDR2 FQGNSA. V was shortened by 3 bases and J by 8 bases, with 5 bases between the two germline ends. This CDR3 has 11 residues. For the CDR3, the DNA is TGTGCCAGCAGCTTGGGGGACACCATATATTTT. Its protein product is CASSLGDTIYF. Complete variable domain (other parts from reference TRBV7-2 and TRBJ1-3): GAGVSQSPSNKVTEKGKDVELRCDPISGHTALYWYRQSLGQGLEFLIYFQGNSAPDKSGLPSDRFSAERTGGSVSTLTIQRTQQEDSAVYLCASSLGDTIYFGEGSWLTVV.

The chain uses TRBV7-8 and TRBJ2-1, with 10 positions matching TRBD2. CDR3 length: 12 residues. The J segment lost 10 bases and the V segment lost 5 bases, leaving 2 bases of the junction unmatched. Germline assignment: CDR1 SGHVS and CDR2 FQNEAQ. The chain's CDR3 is CASSRLAGEQFF. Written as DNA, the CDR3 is TGTGCCAGCAGCCGACTAGCGGGCGAGCAGTTCTTC.

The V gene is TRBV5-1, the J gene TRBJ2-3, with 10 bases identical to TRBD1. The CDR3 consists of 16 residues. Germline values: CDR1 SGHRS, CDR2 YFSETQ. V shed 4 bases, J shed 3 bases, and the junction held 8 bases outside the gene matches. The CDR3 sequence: CASSARTGGSTDTQYF. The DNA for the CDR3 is TGCGCCAGCAGCGCCCGGACAGGGGGTAGTACAGATACGCAGTATTTT.

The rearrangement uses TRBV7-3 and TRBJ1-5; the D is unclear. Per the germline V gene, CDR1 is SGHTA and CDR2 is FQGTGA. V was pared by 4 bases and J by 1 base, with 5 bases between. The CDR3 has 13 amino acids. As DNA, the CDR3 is TGTGCCAGCAGCTCAGGAAGCAATCAGCCCCAGCATTTT. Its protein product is CASSSGSNQPQHF. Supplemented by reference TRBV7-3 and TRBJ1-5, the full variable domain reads GAGVSQTPSNKVTEKGKYVELRCDPISGHTALYWYRQSLGQGPEFLIYFQGTGAADDSGLPNDRFFAVRPEGSVSTLKIQRTERGDSAVYLCASSSGSNQPQHFGDGTRLSIL.

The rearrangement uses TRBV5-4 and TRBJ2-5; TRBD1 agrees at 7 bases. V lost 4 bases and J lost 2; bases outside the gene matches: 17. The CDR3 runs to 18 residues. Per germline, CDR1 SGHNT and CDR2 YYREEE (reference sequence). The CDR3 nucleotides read TGTGCCAGCAGCATTGCCCCCGCCGGGACAGACGATCAAGAGACCCAGTACTTC. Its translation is CASSIAPAGTDDQETQYF.

Here the CDR3 reads CASSVGSGGAYEQYF. The DNA of the CDR3 is TGTGCCAGCAGTGTCGGTAGCGGGGGGGCCTACGAGCAGTACTTC. This chain joins TRBV2 and TRBJ2-7; 11 bases line up with TRBD2. This CDR3 has 15 amino acids. V dropped 4 bases and J dropped 2; count of bases not matched to a gene: 4. CDR1 and CDR2 (germline): SNHLY, FYNNEI.